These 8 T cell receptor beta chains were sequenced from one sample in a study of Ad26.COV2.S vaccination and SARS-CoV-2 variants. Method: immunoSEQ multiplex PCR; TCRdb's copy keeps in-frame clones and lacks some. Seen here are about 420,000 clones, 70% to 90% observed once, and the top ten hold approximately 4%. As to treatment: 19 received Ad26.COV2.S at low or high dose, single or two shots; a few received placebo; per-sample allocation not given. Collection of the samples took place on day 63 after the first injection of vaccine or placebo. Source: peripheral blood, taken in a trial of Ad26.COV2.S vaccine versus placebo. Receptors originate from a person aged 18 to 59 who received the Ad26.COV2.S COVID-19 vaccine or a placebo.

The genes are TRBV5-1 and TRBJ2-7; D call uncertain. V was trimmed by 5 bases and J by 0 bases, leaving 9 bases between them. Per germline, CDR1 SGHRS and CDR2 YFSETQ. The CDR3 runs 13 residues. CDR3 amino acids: CASRPAVSYEQYF. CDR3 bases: TGCGCCAGCAGACCGGCAGTCTCCTACGAGCAGTACTTC.

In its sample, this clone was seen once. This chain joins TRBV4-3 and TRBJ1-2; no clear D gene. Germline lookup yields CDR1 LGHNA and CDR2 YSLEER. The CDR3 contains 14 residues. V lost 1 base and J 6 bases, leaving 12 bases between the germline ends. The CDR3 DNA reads TGCGCCAGCAGCCAAGGTTCAGGAGGCCATGGCTACACCTTC. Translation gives CASSQGSGGHGYTF.

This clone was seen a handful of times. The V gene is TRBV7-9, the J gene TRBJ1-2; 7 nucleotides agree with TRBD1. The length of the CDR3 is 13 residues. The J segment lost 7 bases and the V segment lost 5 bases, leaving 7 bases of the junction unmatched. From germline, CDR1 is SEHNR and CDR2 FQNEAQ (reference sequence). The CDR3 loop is CASSIHRGIGYTF. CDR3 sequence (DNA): TGTGCCAGCAGCATTCACAGGGGAATTGGCTACACCTTC.

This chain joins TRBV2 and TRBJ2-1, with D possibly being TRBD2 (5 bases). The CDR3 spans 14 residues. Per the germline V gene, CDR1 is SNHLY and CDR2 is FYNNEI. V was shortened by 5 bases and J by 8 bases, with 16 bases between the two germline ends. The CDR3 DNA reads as TGTGCCAGCAGTCCGGGAACTTTGGTTGATGAGCAGTTCTTC. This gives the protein CASSPGTLVDEQFF.

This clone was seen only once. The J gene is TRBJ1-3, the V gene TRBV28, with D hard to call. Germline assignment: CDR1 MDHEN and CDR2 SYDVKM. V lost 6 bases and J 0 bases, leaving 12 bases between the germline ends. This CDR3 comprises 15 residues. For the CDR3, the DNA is TGTGCCAGCAGGTCGACGGAAAGCTCTGGAAACACCATATATTTT. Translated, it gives CASRSTESSGNTIYF.

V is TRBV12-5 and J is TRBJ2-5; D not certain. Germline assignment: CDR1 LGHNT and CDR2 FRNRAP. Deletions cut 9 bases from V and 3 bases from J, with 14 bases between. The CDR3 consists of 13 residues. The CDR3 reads CASAPPGKETQYF. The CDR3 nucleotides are TGTGCTAGCGCCCCGCCGGGCAAAGAGACCCAGTACTTC.

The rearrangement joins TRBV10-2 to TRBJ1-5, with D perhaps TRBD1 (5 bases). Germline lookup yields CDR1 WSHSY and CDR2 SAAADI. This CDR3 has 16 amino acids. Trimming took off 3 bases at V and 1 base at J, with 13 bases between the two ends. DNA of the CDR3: TGCGCCAGCAGTGAAGTAGGGGAAGGAAGCAATCAGCCCCAGCATTTT. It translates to CASSEVGEGSNQPQHF.

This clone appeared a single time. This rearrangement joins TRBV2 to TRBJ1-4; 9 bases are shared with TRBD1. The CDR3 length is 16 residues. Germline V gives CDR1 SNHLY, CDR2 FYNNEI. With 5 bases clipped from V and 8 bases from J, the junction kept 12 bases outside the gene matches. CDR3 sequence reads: CASSLQGATLNEKLFF. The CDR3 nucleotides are TGTGCCAGCAGTCTACAGGGGGCGACGTTGAACGAAAAACTGTTTTTT.